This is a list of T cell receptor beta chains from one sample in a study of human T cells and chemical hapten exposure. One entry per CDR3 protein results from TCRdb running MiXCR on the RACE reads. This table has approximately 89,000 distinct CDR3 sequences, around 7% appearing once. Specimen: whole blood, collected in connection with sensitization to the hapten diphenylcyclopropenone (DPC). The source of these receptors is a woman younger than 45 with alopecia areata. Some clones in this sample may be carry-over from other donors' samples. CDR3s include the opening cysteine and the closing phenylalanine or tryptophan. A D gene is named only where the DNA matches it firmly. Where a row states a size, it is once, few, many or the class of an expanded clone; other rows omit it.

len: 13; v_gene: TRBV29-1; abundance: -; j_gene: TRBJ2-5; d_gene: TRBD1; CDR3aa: CSLQIGGAETQYF; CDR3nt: TGCAGCCTACAGATAGGGGGCGCAGAGACCCAGTACTTC
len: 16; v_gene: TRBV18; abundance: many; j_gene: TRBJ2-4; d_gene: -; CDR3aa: CASSPSRGVVKNIQYF; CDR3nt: TGTGCCAGCTCCCCCAGCAGGGGAGTCGTCAAAAACATTCAGTACTTC
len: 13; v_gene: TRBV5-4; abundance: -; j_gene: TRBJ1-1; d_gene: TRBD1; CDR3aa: CATGQGGHTEAFF; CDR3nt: TGTGCCACTGGACAGGGAGGGCACACTGAAGCTTTCTTT
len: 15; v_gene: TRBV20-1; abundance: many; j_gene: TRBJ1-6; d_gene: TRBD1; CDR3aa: CSAAYQTGKNSPLHF; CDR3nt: TGCAGTGCTGCATACCAGACAGGGAAAAATTCACCCCTCCACTTT
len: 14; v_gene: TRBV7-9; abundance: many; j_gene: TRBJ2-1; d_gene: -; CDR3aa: CASSPEPGRPGQFF; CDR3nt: TGTGCCAGCAGCCCCGAGCCTGGCCGGCCCGGGCAGTTCTTC
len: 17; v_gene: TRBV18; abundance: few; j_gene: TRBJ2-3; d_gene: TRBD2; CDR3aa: CASSYRQTSRGTDTQYF; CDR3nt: TGTGCCAGCTCCTACCGTCAGACTAGCAGAGGCACAGATACGCAGTATTTT
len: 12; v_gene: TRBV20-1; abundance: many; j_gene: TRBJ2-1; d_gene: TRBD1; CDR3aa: CSQTGEYNEQFF; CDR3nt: TGCAGCCAGACAGGGGAATACAATGAGCAGTTCTTC
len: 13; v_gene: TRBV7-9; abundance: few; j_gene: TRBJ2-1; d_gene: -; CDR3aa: CASNMGGPKEQFF; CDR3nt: TGTGCCAGCAATATGGGGGGCCCTAAAGAGCAGTTCTTC
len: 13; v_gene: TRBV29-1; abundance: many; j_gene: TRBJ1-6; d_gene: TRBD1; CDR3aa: CSVGTGDNSPLHF; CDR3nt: TGCAGCGTTGGGACAGGCGACAATTCACCCCTCCACTTT
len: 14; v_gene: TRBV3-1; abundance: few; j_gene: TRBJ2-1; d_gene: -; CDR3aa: CASSRTESYNEQFF; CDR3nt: TGTGCCAGCAGCCGGACAGAAAGCTACAATGAGCAGTTCTTC
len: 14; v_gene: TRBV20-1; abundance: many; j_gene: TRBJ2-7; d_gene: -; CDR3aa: CSAGRDGHLGEQYF; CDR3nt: TGCAGTGCTGGACGGGACGGGCATTTGGGCGAGCAGTACTTC
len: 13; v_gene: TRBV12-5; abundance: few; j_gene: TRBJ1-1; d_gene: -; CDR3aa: CASGFKGGVEAFF; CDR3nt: TGTGCTAGTGGTTTCAAAGGGGGAGTTGAAGCTTTCTTT
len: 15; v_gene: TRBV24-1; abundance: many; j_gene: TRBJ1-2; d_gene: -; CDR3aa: CATRIDPPPTYGYTF; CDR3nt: TGTGCCACCCGCATAGACCCACCGCCCACCTATGGCTACACCTTC
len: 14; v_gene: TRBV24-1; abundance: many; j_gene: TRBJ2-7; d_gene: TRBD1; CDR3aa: CATDYRGIMYEQYF; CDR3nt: TGTGCCACCGACTACAGGGGCATCATGTACGAGCAGTACTTC
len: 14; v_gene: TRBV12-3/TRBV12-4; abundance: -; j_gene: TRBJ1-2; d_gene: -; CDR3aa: CASSFAMGGYGYTF; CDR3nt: TGTGCCAGCAGTTTCGCGATGGGGGGGTATGGCTACACCTTC
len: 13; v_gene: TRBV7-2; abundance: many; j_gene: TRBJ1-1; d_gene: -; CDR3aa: CASSLGQTTEAFF; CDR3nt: TGTGCCAGCAGCTTAGGCCAGACCACTGAAGCTTTCTTT
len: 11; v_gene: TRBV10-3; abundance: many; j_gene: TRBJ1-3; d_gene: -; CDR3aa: CATSSGNTIYF; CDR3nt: TGTGCCACCAGCTCTGGAAACACCATATATTTT
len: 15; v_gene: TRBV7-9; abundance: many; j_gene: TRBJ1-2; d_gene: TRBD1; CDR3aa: CASTLPQGANYGYTF; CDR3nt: TGTGCCAGCACCCTCCCACAGGGGGCTAACTATGGCTACACCTTC
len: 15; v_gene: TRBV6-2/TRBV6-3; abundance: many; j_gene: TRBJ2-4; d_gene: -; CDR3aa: CASSIMRDLVKDQYF; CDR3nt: TGTGCCAGCAGTATAATGCGGGACCTCGTAAAAGATCAGTACTTC
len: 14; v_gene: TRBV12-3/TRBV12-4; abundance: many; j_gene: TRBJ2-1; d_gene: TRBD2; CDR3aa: CASSLGRGWGEQFF; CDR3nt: TGTGCCAGCAGTTTGGGGAGGGGTTGGGGTGAGCAGTTCTTC
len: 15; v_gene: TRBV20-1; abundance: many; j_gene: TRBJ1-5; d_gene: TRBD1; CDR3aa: CSARVDGQGGGPQHF; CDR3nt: TGCAGTGCTAGAGTGGATGGACAGGGGGGTGGACCACAGCATTTT
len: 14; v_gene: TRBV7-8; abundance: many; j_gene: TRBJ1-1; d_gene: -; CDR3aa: CASSLGLMNTEAFF; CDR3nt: TGTGCCAGCAGCTTGGGACTTATGAACACTGAAGCTTTCTTT
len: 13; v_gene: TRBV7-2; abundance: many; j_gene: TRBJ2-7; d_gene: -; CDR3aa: CASSPDRTYEQYF; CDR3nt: TGTGCCAGCAGCCCCGACAGAACCTACGAGCAGTACTTC
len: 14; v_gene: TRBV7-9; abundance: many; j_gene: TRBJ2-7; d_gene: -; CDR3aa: CASSYPSRHYEQYF; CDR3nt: TGTGCCAGCAGCTATCCCTCGAGGCACTACGAGCAGTACTTC
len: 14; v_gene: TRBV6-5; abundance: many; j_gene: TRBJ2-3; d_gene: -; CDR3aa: CASSYSTTSDTQYF; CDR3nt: TGTGCCAGCAGTTACTCGACTACGTCAGATACGCAGTATTTT
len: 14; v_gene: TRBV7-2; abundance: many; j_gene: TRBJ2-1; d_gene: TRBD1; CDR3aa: CASSGQGGYNEQFF; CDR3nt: TGTGCCAGCAGCGGACAGGGTGGCTACAATGAGCAGTTCTTC
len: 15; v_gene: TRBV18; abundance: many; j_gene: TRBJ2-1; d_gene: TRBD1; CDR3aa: CASSSGTGNSNEQFF; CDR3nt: TGTGCCAGCTCGTCCGGGACAGGGAATTCCAATGAGCAGTTCTTC
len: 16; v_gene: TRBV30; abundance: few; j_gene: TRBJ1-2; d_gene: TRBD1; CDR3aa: CAWSVRMFRGGYGYTF; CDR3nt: TGTGCCTGGAGTGTACGGATGTTCAGGGGGGGATATGGCTACACCTTC
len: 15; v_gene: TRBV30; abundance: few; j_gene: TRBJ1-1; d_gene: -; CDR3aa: CAWSVPGILNTEAFF; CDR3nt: TGTGCCTGGAGTGTACCGGGGATATTGAACACTGAAGCTTTCTTT
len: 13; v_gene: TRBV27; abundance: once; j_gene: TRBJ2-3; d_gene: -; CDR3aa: CASNSTGPDTQYF; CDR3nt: TGTGCCAGCAACTCTACAGGGCCCGATACGCAGTATTTT
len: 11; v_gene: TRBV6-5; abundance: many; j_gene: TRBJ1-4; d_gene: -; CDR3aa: CASLDGEKLFF; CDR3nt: TGTGCCAGCTTGGACGGGGAAAAACTGTTTTTT
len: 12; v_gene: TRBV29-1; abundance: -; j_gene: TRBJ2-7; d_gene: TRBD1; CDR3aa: CSGGTGEYEQYF; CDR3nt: TGCAGCGGGGGGACAGGGGAATACGAGCAGTACTTC
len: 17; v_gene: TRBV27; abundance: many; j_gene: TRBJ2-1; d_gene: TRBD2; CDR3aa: CASSLSGGGGGYNEQFF; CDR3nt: TGTGCCAGCAGTTTATCGGGCGGGGGGGGCGGCTACAATGAGCAGTTCTTC
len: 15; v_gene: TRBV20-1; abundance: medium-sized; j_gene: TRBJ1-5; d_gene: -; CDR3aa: CSARDPGLSNQPQHF; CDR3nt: TGCAGTGCTAGAGATCCAGGGCTTAGCAATCAGCCCCAGCATTTT
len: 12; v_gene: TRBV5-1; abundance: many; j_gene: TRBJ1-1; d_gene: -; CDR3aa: CASSLPGTEAFF; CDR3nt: TGCGCCAGCAGCCTACCCGGGACAGAAGCTTTCTTT
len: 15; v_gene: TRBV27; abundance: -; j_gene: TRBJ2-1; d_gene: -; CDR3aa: CASSWRRGAIGEQFF; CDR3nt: TGTGCCAGCAGTTGGAGACGGGGTGCAATAGGTGAGCAGTTCTTC
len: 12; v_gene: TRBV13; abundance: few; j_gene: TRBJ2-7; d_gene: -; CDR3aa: CASSWTVGEQYF; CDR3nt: TGTGCCAGCAGCTGGACAGTGGGGGAGCAGTACTTC
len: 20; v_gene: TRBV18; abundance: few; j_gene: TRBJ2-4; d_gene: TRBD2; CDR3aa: CASSPPVSGGVGRAKNIQYF; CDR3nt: TGTGCCAGCTCACCTCCCGTTAGCGGGGGGGTGGGCAGAGCCAAAAACATTCAGTACTTC
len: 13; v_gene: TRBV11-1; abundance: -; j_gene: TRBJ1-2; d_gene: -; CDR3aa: CASSLIGSYGYTF; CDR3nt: TGTGCCAGCAGCCTGATAGGAAGCTATGGCTACACCTTC